The 16 T cell receptor beta chains in this list originate from one sample, sequenced in a study of shared clonotypes between healthy human individuals. The repertoire was sequenced with immunoSEQ multiplex PCR; TCRdb's copy has only in-frame clones and lacks some. This sample carries roughly 2,500,000 clones, under 95% of them seen once, and the ten largest clones take about 0.38%. The sequenced sample consisted of naive CD4+ T cells from PBMCs. The subset denotes: CD45RA+ positively selected. These TCRs come from a man between 18 and 35 years old in good health. Some clones in this sample may be carry-over from other donors' samples.

This chain connects TRBV11-1 to TRBJ2-3; D might be TRBD1 or TRBD2, each matching 5 bases. V lost 5 bases and J lost 10, with 10 bases in between. This CDR3 comprises 11 residues. Germline CDR1 and CDR2: SGHAT and FQDESV (reference sequence). The CDR3 here is CASSLRDAQYF. CDR3 nucleotides: TGTGCCAGCAGCCTCCGGGACGCGCAGTATTTT.

The chain couples TRBV7-8 to TRBJ2-1; TRBD2 matches 7 bases. Trimming removed 6 bases from V and 8 bases from J; junction bases left unmatched: 13. In germline, CDR1 is SGHVS, CDR2 FQNEAQ. This CDR3 has 15 residues. This chain's CDR3 is CASSSGLGSMYEQFF. The CDR3 coding sequence is TGTGCCAGCAGTTCTGGACTAGGTTCTATGTATGAGCAGTTCTTC.

The gene calls are TRBV5-1 and TRBJ1-5; 7 nucleotides match TRBD1. Germline trimming cut 4 bases from V and 1 base from J; bases unmatched to any gene: 5. CDR1 and CDR2 from the germline V gene are SGHRS and YFSETQ. The CDR3 spans 15 residues. The CDR3 spells CASSREGASNQPQHF. CDR3 DNA: TGCGCCAGCAGCCGGGAGGGGGCAAGCAATCAGCCCCAGCATTTT.

This clone was counted a single time. This chain uses TRBV2 with TRBJ2-3; 10 bases line up with TRBD2. CDR1 and CDR2 (germline): SNHLY, FYNNEI. Trimming cost V 8 bases and J 5 bases; bases outside gene matches: 4. The CDR3 totals 13 residues. CDR3 DNA sequence: TGTGCCAGCCGACTAGCGGGTATAGATACGCAGTATTTT. Translation gives CASRLAGIDTQYF.

This chain connects TRBV30 to TRBJ2-3, with D hard to call. This CDR3 region has 13 residues. The V end was cut by 0 bases, the J end by 3 bases, with 7 bases between. The V gene's germline CDR1 is GTSNPN and CDR2 SVGIG (reference sequence). This chain's CDR3 is CAWSVFETDTQYF. The CDR3, as DNA: TGTGCCTGGAGTGTATTTGAAACAGATACGCAGTATTTT.

V usage is TRBV28 and J usage is TRBJ2-7, with 7 nucleotides matching TRBD1. The ends lost 5 bases at V and 7 bases at J; junction bases unmatched: 14. This CDR3 contains 15 residues. Germline CDR1 and CDR2: MDHEN and SYDVKM. CDR3 coding DNA: TGTGCCAGCAGTGCTAGGACAGGAGCCGTTAGAGAGCAGTACTTC. This translates into CASSARTGAVREQYF.

This clone has a single count. The V call is TRBV7-9, the J call TRBJ2-1, with D possibly TRBD1 on 5 matching bases. V lost 1 base and J 2 bases, leaving 15 bases between the germline ends. The CDR3 covers 17 residues. CDR1 SEHNR and CDR2 FQNEAQ come from the germline V gene (reference sequence). This CDR3 is CASSLGQGSLAYNEQFF. CDR3 bases: TGTGCCAGCAGCTTAGGGCAGGGTTCGTTGGCCTACAATGAGCAGTTCTTC.

The chain employs TRBV6-4 and TRBJ2-7; perhaps TRBD1 as D (6 bases). Trimming took off 6 bases at V and 3 bases at J, with 18 bases between the two ends. This CDR3 is 15 amino acids long. Germline V gives CDR1 MRHNA, CDR2 SNTAGT. CDR3 region: CASRRPRTALYEQYF. In nucleotides, the CDR3 is TGTGCCAGCAGGCGCCCGAGGACAGCCCTCTACGAGCAGTACTTC.

This chain joins TRBV29-1 and TRBJ2-3; 7 nucleotides line up with TRBD2. From germline, CDR1 is SQVTM and CDR2 ANQGSEA. V lost 6 bases, J lost 0 bases, and 12 bases stayed unmatched. This CDR3 has 16 residues. CDR3 bases: TGCAGCGTCGCCGGACTAGACACCCTTAGCACAGATACGCAGTATTTT. Translating gives CSVAGLDTLSTDTQYF.

The V call is TRBV6-5, the J call TRBJ2-5; the D is unclear. The germline CDR1 and CDR2 sequences are MNHEY and SVGAGI. V dropped 0 bases and J dropped 5 bases, with 10 bases sitting between them. This CDR3 region has 14 residues. The CDR3 DNA reads as TGTGCCAGCAGTTACTCGGATTTAGGGGAGACCCAGTACTTC. Protein sequence: CASSYSDLGETQYF.

This rearrangement joins TRBV15 to TRBJ1-1; 9 nucleotides align to TRBD1. After removal of 3 bases from V and 0 bases from J, the junction contained 5 bases not matched to a gene. Per germline, CDR1 LNHNV and CDR2 YYDKDF (reference sequence). The CDR3 consists of 16 residues. The CDR3 coding sequence is TGTGCCACCAGCAGGGGACAGGGTCGGATGAACACTGAAGCTTTCTTT. This sequence encodes CATSRGQGRMNTEAFF.

The chain couples TRBV5-5 to TRBJ2-3; D is tentatively TRBD1 or TRBD2 (5 bases each). The CDR3 is 14 residues long. Trimming cost V 7 bases and J 4 bases, with 16 bases left between them. CDR1 SGHKS and CDR2 YYEKEE come from the germline V gene (reference sequence). The CDR3 reads CASAVKGPSDTQYF. CDR3 nucleotide sequence: TGTGCCAGCGCCGTGAAGGGACCCTCAGATACGCAGTATTTT.

This clone has a handful of counts. V and J are TRBV7-2 and TRBJ1-1; D call uncertain. The CDR3 loop spans 13 amino acids. V was clipped by 3 bases and J by 6 bases, with 11 bases between them. Germline loops: CDR1 SGHTA, CDR2 FQGNSA. The CDR3: CASSLGNSAEAFF. In DNA, the CDR3 is TGTGCCAGCAGCTTGGGGAATTCCGCTGAAGCTTTCTTT.

This chain joins TRBV18 and TRBJ1-2; 11 bases match TRBD1. This CDR3 region has 15 residues. After removal of 3 bases from V and 4 bases from J, the junction contained 4 bases not matched to a gene. Germline V CDR1 and CDR2: KGHSH, LQKENI. The CDR3 is CASSPGQGVLYGYTF. CDR3 nucleotide sequence: TGTGCCAGCTCACCGGGACAGGGGGTTCTCTATGGCTACACCTTC.

V and J are TRBV27 and TRBJ2-1; D may match TRBD1 or TRBD2 (5 bases each). CDR1 MNHEY and CDR2 SMNVEV come from the germline V gene (reference sequence). Deletions cut 7 bases from V and 7 bases from J, with 23 bases between. CDR3 size: 16 residues. The CDR3 sequence is CASTLLGIGGQNEQFF. CDR3 coding DNA: TGTGCCAGCACCCTCCTAGGAATTGGGGGTCAGAATGAGCAGTTCTTC.

The V and J genes are TRBV19 and TRBJ1-2; D ambiguous. The CDR3 loop spans 11 amino acids. Germline CDR1 reads LNHDA; CDR2 reads SQIVND (reference sequence). Trimming stripped 7 bases from V and 4 bases from J, with 7 bases between. The DNA for the CDR3 is TGTGCCAGTACCACTGTCTATGGCTACACCTTC. Protein: CASTTVYGYTF.